The clone carrying this TCR beta chain turned up a few times. What it recognizes is unknown. What the library attached to individual cDNA molecules were unique molecular identifiers. TCRdb processed the RACE reads anew with MiXCR; each CDR3 protein has one entry. The sample yields about 380,000 distinct CDR3 sequences, more than 4.5% seen once. Stated time point: patch test 1, 2 weeks after DPC sensitization. Treatment defined: therapeutic diphenylcyclopropenone sensitization with weekly scalp DPC. The source of the sample is a study of human T cells and chemical hapten exposure. The study's findings and limits: Versus controls, significantly more large CDR3 similarity clusters arose from expanded TCRs.

Trimming removed 1 base from V and 5 bases from J; junction bases left unmatched: 12. This CDR3 spans 18 amino acids. Germline CDR1 reads LGHDT; CDR2 reads YNNKEL (reference sequence). The chain recombines TRBV3-1 with TRBJ2-2; TRBD2 aligns across 8 bases. The origin of this receptor is a woman in her forties or fifties with alopecia areata. Some clones in this sample may be carry-over from other donors' samples. The material was whole blood, obtained in connection with sensitization to the hapten diphenylcyclopropenone (DPC). In DNA, the CDR3 is TGTGCCAGCAGCCAAGTACTAGCGGCCTTTTCCAGGACCGGGGAGCTGTTTTTT. It yields the protein CASSQVLAAFSRTGELFF.